The rows below give T cell receptor beta chains drawn from one sample of a study of shared clonotypes between healthy human individuals. The repertoire was sequenced with immunoSEQ multiplex PCR; TCRdb's copy has only in-frame clones and lacks some. The sample includes hundreds of thousands of clones, around three quarters of them seen just once. Material: PBMCs. Receptors originate from a woman aged 40 to 50 in good health. Some clones in this sample may be carry-over from other donors' samples. The CDR3 runs from the conserved cysteine through the conserved F or W. The D gene is left open where the match is weak. A row's size may be missing; if present it is once, few, many or a size class.

size	J	V	D	DNA	CDR3
NA	TRBJ2-7	TRBV7-9	NA	TGTGTCAGCAGCTTGGCAGGGCTTGACGAGCAGTACTTC	CVSSLAGLDEQYF
few	TRBJ1-2	TRBV6-1	NA	TGTGCCAGCAGTGAACCGACAGACGGCTACACCTTC	CASSEPTDGYTF
NA	TRBJ2-5	TRBV7-7	TRBD2	TGTGCTAGCAGCTTAGTGCGGGGGGCAGGGGAGACCCAGTACTTC	CASSLVRGAGETQYF
NA	TRBJ2-7	TRBV25-1	NA	TGTGCCAGCAGTCCACGGACCCTGCTCGAGCAGTACTTC	CASSPRTLLEQYF
NA	TRBJ1-2	TRBV4-3	TRBD1	TGCGCCAGCAGCCAAGACCCGACAGGGGGCGCGAAGGGCTACACCTTC	CASSQDPTGGAKGYTF
NA	TRBJ2-2	TRBV4-3	TRBD2	TGCGCCAGCAGCCAACAGCGGGAGGCCACCGGGGAGCTGTTTTTT	CASSQQREATGELFF
few	TRBJ2-1	TRBV6-1	NA	TGTGCCAGCAGTGAAGGACTAGAGGGTGAGCAGTTCTTC	CASSEGLEGEQFF
NA	TRBJ2-7	TRBV30	NA	TGTGCCTGGAGTGGAGGGGTCTACGAGCAGTACTTC	CAWSGGVYEQYF
NA	TRBJ2-3	TRBV28	NA	TGTGCCACCAGACTAGTGGCAGATACGCAGTATTTT	CATRLVADTQYF
NA	TRBJ2-7	TRBV10-3	TRBD1	TGTGCCATCTCCTCCGGGACAGTGCCCGGCGGCGAGCAGTACTTC	CAISSGTVPGGEQYF
NA	TRBJ1-1	TRBV30	TRBD1	TGTGCCAGCAGCCTCAGGACAGGGGGCCTCGCTGAAGCTTTCTTT	CASSLRTGGLAEAFF
once	TRBJ2-3	TRBV5-1	NA	TGCGCCAGCAGCTTGGTCCGCTCCACAGATACGCAGTATTTT	CASSLVRSTDTQYF
NA	TRBJ2-3	TRBV7-7	NA	TGTGCTAGCAGCTTTTCAGGGTTCACAGATACGCAGTATTTT	CASSFSGFTDTQYF
once	TRBJ2-3	TRBV6-4	TRBD2	TGTGCCAGCGCGTCTAGCGGGACAGATACGCAGTATTTT	CASASSGTDTQYF
NA	TRBJ2-1	TRBV7-9	NA	TGTGCCAGCAGCCAGCAGGGATACAATGAGCAGTTCTTC	CASSQQGYNEQFF
NA	TRBJ1-2	TRBV18	NA	TGTGCCAGCTCACCCAGAGGTTCGGCAGCGACTGCTAACTATGGCTACACCTTC	CASSPRGSAATANYGYTF
NA	TRBJ1-5	TRBV2	NA	TGTGCCAGCAGTGGAAGCCATAGCAATCAGCCCCAGCATTTT	CASSGSHSNQPQHF
once	TRBJ2-5	TRBV11-2	TRBD2	TGTGCCAGCAGCCCCAAGGGGGTAGCGGGAGTTCGGGAGACCCAGTACTTC	CASSPKGVAGVRETQYF
NA	TRBJ1-2	TRBV5-4	TRBD1	TGTGCCAGCAGCCAAACAGGGGTTGATGGCTACACCTTC	CASSQTGVDGYTF
NA	TRBJ1-1	TRBV29-1	TRBD1	TGCAGCGTTCGACAGGGCGGGAACACTGAAGCTTTCTTT	CSVRQGGNTEAFF
NA	TRBJ2-7	TRBV5-1	TRBD1	TGCGCCAGCAGCTTGGCCATGGGGACAGGGACCCACGAGCAGTACTTC	CASSLAMGTGTHEQYF
NA	TRBJ2-2	TRBV7-3	NA	TGTGCCAGCAGCTTAAGTGTGGGAGCCACCGGGGAGCTGTTTTTT	CASSLSVGATGELFF
NA	TRBJ1-5	TRBV9	TRBD1	TGTGCCAGCAGCTCTCGGACAGGCTCCCAGCCCCAGCATTTT	CASSSRTGSQPQHF
NA	TRBJ2-6	TRBV14	TRBD2	TGTGCCAGCAGCCAAGATACTTATTTCGAGACTAGCGGGATTTCTGGGGCCAACGTCCTGACTTTC	CASSQDTYFETSGISGANVLTF
NA	TRBJ1-1	TRBV7-6	NA	TGTGCCAGCAGCTTAGCTGGGGGACGGAACACTGAAGCTTTCTTT	CASSLAGGRNTEAFF
NA	TRBJ2-1	TRBV10-3	NA	TGTGCCATCAGTGGCGGGACTTCCAATGAGCAGTTCTTC	CAISGGTSNEQFF
few	TRBJ1-2	TRBV6-4	TRBD1	TGTGCCAGCAGCACAGGGGAAGGTGGCTACACCTTC	CASSTGEGGYTF
NA	TRBJ2-7	TRBV28	TRBD2	TGTGCCAGCAGTTTATCACTAGCGGGAGGGGTCGAGCAGTACTTC	CASSLSLAGGVEQYF
NA	TRBJ2-7	TRBV6-6	TRBD2	TGTGCCAGCAGTCGGACTAGCGGGAGAGTTTACGAGCAGTACTTC	CASSRTSGRVYEQYF
many	TRBJ2-3	TRBV19	TRBD1	TGTGCCAGTAGTCCCCTCTGGACAGGTACCACAGATACGCAGTATTTT	CASSPLWTGTTDTQYF
NA	TRBJ2-3	TRBV5-1	TRBD2	TGCGCCAGCAGCTGGGGGACTAGCGGGATTGAAGATACGCAGTATTTT	CASSWGTSGIEDTQYF
NA	TRBJ2-1	TRBV29-1	NA	TGCAGCGCCAGCCGGGGTTCGGATGAGCAGTTCTTC	CSASRGSDEQFF
NA	TRBJ1-2	TRBV7-8	NA	TGTGCCAGCAGTGAAGAAATTAACTATGGCTACACCTTC	CASSEEINYGYTF
NA	TRBJ1-5	TRBV28	NA	TGTGCCAGCAGTCCCGACAGCAATCAGCCCCAGCATTTT	CASSPDSNQPQHF
NA	TRBJ2-3	TRBV2	TRBD2	TGTGCCAGCAGGAGCGGGACTAGCGGGAGATTGGCGCAGTATTTT	CASRSGTSGRLAQYF
NA	TRBJ2-1	TRBV28	TRBD1	TGTGCCAGCAGGTCATCCCGCGGAGGACAGGTATACAATGAGCAGTTCTTC	CASRSSRGGQVYNEQFF
NA	TRBJ2-3	TRBV29-1	TRBD1	TGCAGCGTCACCCCGACAGGGGGTCTAACAGATACGCAGTATTTT	CSVTPTGGLTDTQYF
NA	TRBJ1-5	TRBV19	NA	TGTGCCAGTAGAGAAGGGACGACGAGCAATCAGCCCCAGCATTTT	CASREGTTSNQPQHF
NA	TRBJ2-7	TRBV28	TRBD2	TGTGCCAGCAGTCCACCGGGACTAGCTTATGGACCCTACGAGCAGTACTTC	CASSPPGLAYGPYEQYF
NA	TRBJ1-2	TRBV5-1	NA	TGCGCCAGCAGCTTGGCTCCCGACTATGGCTACACCTTC	CASSLAPDYGYTF
NA	TRBJ2-7	TRBV10-3	NA	TGTGCCATCAGTGAGTCGTATGCACCCGAGCAGTACTTC	CAISESYAPEQYF
NA	TRBJ2-3	TRBV7-9	NA	TGTGCCAGCAGCTTGGTGGCGGACACAGATACGCAGTATTTT	CASSLVADTDTQYF
NA	TRBJ1-3	TRBV2	TRBD1	TGTGCCAGCAGTGAAGCGTTACTTTTTCTTAATCGGGACAGGGGGCCCCGGCGCCCGAACACCATATATTTT	CASSEALLFLNRDRGPRRPNTIYF
NA	TRBJ1-1	TRBV27	NA	TGTGCCAGCAGTTTAATCGGCAGGGGTGAAGCTTTCTTT	CASSLIGRGEAFF
NA	TRBJ2-5	TRBV2	NA	TGTGCCAGCAGTGAATCCGGGACCCAGTACTTC	CASSESGTQYF
NA	TRBJ2-7	TRBV6-1	NA	TGTGCCAGCAGTGAAATCCGACAGGTTGGGGCGGGGGAGCAGTACTTC	CASSEIRQVGAGEQYF
few	TRBJ1-4	TRBV2	NA	TGTGCCAGCAGGGGGGGATTCGCAACTAATGAAAAACTGTTTTTT	CASRGGFATNEKLFF
NA	TRBJ2-1	TRBV15	NA	TGTGCCACCAGCAGAGGAGGGAACAATGAGCAGTTCTTC	CATSRGGNNEQFF
NA	TRBJ1-1	TRBV30	TRBD1	TGTGCCTGGGATGGGGCCACAGGGGGCCCGGCTTTCTTT	CAWDGATGGPAFF
NA	TRBJ2-2	TRBV15	NA	TGTGCCACCAGCAGGGCACAGGGAACCGGGGAGCTGTTTTTT	CATSRAQGTGELFF
many	TRBJ1-3	TRBV30	NA	TGTGCCTGGAGTGAAAGGGGATCTGGAAACACCATATATTTT	CAWSERGSGNTIYF
NA	TRBJ1-1	TRBV19	TRBD1	TGTGCCAGTAGTATGAGGCAGGGGGCGACTGAAGCTTTCTTT	CASSMRQGATEAFF
many	TRBJ2-1	TRBV7-2	NA	TGTGCCAGCACCCTAGTGCTGGGACATTATTTCTTC	CASTLVLGHYFF
NA	TRBJ1-1	TRBV30	NA	TGTGCCTGGAAGTATTTGATGAACACTGAAGCTTTCTTT	CAWKYLMNTEAFF
NA	TRBJ2-7	TRBV30	TRBD1	TGTGCCACAAGTGTGGAGGACAGGGGTTACGAGCAGTACTTC	CATSVEDRGYEQYF
NA	TRBJ2-1	TRBV21-1	NA	TGTGCCAGCATCAGGACTAGAGGGCTACACAATGAGCAGTTCTTC	CASIRTRGLHNEQFF
NA	TRBJ2-3	TRBV15	NA	TGTGCCACCAGCAGAGGAATGGCCGCAGATACGCAGTATTTT	CATSRGMAADTQYF